This is a list of T cell receptor beta chains from one sample in a study of blood T cells in healthy people across ages. Using its own MiXCR run on the 5' RACE reads, TCRdb lists one record per CDR3 protein. This sample has some 670,000 distinct CDR3 sequences, with over 40% found just once. Sequenced: blood. Source of these receptors: a woman aged 80 or over in good health. Each CDR3 is given with its conserved first and last residue.

cdr3_aa	v_call	j_call
CATSRVGGYYNEQFF	TRBV15	TRBJ2-1
CSAGDAHSGANVLTF	TRBV20-1	TRBJ2-6
CASHLGAGGRGEQFF	TRBV5-1	TRBJ2-1
CSARRATSTDTQYF	TRBV20-1	TRBJ2-3
CASSLLRFSGNTIYF	TRBV5-1	TRBJ1-3
CASSSISGSTDTQYF	TRBV7-9	TRBJ2-3
CASSPLPGQGPTDTQYF	TRBV27	TRBJ2-3
CASSQERYGQFF	TRBV3-1	TRBJ2-1
CASSLLPGGAGANVLTF	TRBV7-2	TRBJ2-6
CSARDGSGDEQFF	TRBV20-1	TRBJ2-1
CSVLPGSGATEAFF	TRBV29-1	TRBJ1-1
CASSSHEDSYNEQYF	TRBV19	NA
CASSLGRVDNEQFF	TRBV5-5	TRBJ2-1
CASSLGSTQETQFF	TRBV5-1	NA
CASSTGGPNEKLFF	TRBV28	TRBJ1-4
CASSQERGGYGYTF	TRBV3-1	TRBJ1-2
CASTTLAGGRPSYNEQFF	TRBV3-1	TRBJ2-1
CASSHPGQSYEQYF	TRBV16	TRBJ2-7
CAISEAGTGKFMAYEQYF	TRBV10-3	TRBJ2-7
CASLSAFRGIGEQFF	TRBV2	TRBJ2-1
CSADTGLNPHNEQYF	TRBV20-1	TRBJ2-5
CASSLRRRDEQFF	TRBV27	TRBJ2-1
CATQRDTDTQYF	TRBV5-6	TRBJ2-3
CASSVLTGRLNTEAFF	TRBV9	TRBJ1-1
CASSPTAQHF	TRBV6-6	TRBJ1-5
CASSTPIAGGGETQYF	TRBV6-5	TRBJ2-5
CASSLAPAGTTYEQYF	TRBV7-2	TRBJ2-7
CSAREGLIYEQYF	TRBV20-1	TRBJ2-7
CSVAAENEKLFF	TRBV29-1	TRBJ1-4
CASSLSGVDEQFF	TRBV28	TRBJ2-1
CASSFQGSGQELFF	TRBV12-3/TRBV12-4	TRBJ2-2
CASRRRPGPTEAFF	TRBV5-1	TRBJ1-1
CASSPQARYNEQFF	TRBV27	TRBJ2-1
CASSTGGGSYNEQFF	TRBV6-2/TRBV6-3	TRBJ2-1
CASSEAVPSSYNEQFF	TRBV2	TRBJ2-1
CSVADSGSYEQYF	TRBV29-1	TRBJ2-7
CSARDIIGRLSYEQYF	TRBV20-1	TRBJ2-7
CAISEWGTNQPQHF	TRBV10-3	TRBJ1-5
CASSPTPWTQYF	TRBV3-1	TRBJ2-5
CASSFSLRAGGSSGANVLTF	TRBV12-3/TRBV12-4	TRBJ2-6
CAITGSSEAFF	TRBV27	TRBJ1-1
CSAREVGRGNTEAFF	TRBV20-1	TRBJ1-1
CASSLDGLPHRELFF	TRBV5-5	TRBJ2-2
CASSPSISGIQETQYF	TRBV7-2	TRBJ2-5
CASSLQGMSPLHF	TRBV11-2	TRBJ1-6
CASSLGFRDRGTEEQFF	TRBV5-1	TRBJ2-1
CASSPERSGLGSEQYF	TRBV7-7	TRBJ2-5
CASSQGPVRTGRSEEQYF	TRBV3-1	TRBJ2-5
CSASGGHWSGANEQFF	TRBV20-1	TRBJ2-1
CASSLNPAATNEKLFF	TRBV7-2	TRBJ1-4
CASSYSRGNQPQHF	TRBV7-2	TRBJ1-5
CASSQDSRGREQYF	TRBV4-1	TRBJ2-4
CASSQQERGYEQYF	TRBV6-5	TRBJ2-7
CASSQDWGRSTQETQYF	TRBV4-1	TRBJ2-5
CSVAGGEASGKTEQYF	TRBV29-1	TRBJ2-5